What follows are 5 T cell receptor beta chains derived from one specimen sequenced in a study of T cell changes during pregnancy in multiple sclerosis. The table came from immunoSEQ multiplex PCR; TCRdb's copy has only in-frame clones and leaves some out. Here the sample spans 55,000 to 75,000 clones, approximately 89% being singletons. The input for sequencing was peripheral blood, taken in the third trimester of pregnancy. The source is a female donor in good health, enrolled as a control in a pregnancy study.

The V call is TRBV11-2, the J call TRBJ2-3; 9 positions agree with TRBD2. CDR3 length: 15 amino acids. Germline V CDR1 and CDR2: SGHAT, FQNNGV. The trim removed 11 bases at V and 0 bases at J, leaving 9 bases unmatched. CDR3 region: CAGSAGGLSTDTQYF. CDR3 DNA sequence: TGTGCCGGGTCAGCGGGGGGCTTGAGCACAGATACGCAGTATTTT. Looking up the rest from reference TRBV11-2 and TRBJ2-3 gives the full variable domain: EAGVAQSPRYKIIEKRQSVAFWCNPISGHATLYWYQQILGQGPKLLIQFQNNGVVDDSQLPKDRFSAERLKGVDSTLKIQPAKLEDSAVYLCAGSAGGLSTDTQYFGPGTRLTVL.

V usage is TRBV7-2 and J usage is TRBJ1-1; D is possibly TRBD1 (6 bases). Trimming pared 7 bases from V and 6 bases from J, leaving 18 bases between. Germline CDR1 reads SGHTA; CDR2 reads FQGNSA. The CDR3 runs 14 residues. The CDR3 DNA reads as TGTGCCAGCAACCCCAAAACGGGGGGCGCTGAAGCTTTCTTT. Encoded protein: CASNPKTGGAEAFF.

As to this clone: At one boundary the junction diverges from the germline segment, which might be a read error. CDR3 in DNA: TGTGCCAGCAGGCGTCCGGGACAGCAGGAGCGTTTT. Translating it yields CASRRPGQQERF. The V call is TRBV2, the J call TRBJ1-4; 7 positions agree with TRBD1. The CDR3 is 12 residues long. CDR1 SNHLY and CDR2 FYNNEI come from the germline V gene.

This clone was seen a few times. V is TRBV4-1 and J is TRBJ1-1; a possible D gene is TRBD1 (5 bases). This CDR3 spans 14 amino acids. The ends were cut back, 4 bases at V and 0 bases at J, with 9 bases in the middle. The V gene's germline CDR1 is MGHRA and CDR2 YSYEKL. In DNA form, the CDR3 reads TGCGCCAGCAGCCTGACAGAGATGAACACTGAAGCTTTCTTT. Its translation is CASSLTEMNTEAFF.

V gene TRBV10-3 combines with J gene TRBJ1-5; D possibly corresponds to TRBD1 (5 bases). CDR1 ENHRY and CDR2 SYGVKD come from the germline V gene. This CDR3 contains 13 residues. V lost 5 bases, J lost 7 bases, and 12 bases lay in between. The CDR3 nucleotides read TGTGCCATCAGTTTGCAGGGAGGCCAGCCCCAGCATTTT. This encodes CAISLQGGQPQHF.